This T cell receptor (beta chain) was observed in a study of neurological immune-mediated disorders. The method for making cDNA was 5'RACE, and it used 10-nucleotide random UMIs. The output of every sequencing run, over 190 million TCR-beta sequences, came from 15-18 subjects. TCRdb re-analysed the 5' RACE reads in MiXCR, keeping a single row per CDR3 protein. The sample records 93,000 or so distinct CDR3 sequences, 11% being singletons. This clonotype came up a few times. Documented time point: longitudinal time-point 3. Sequenced: PBMCs. The TCR was taken from a female donor with HTLV-1-associated myelopathy (HAM/TSP).

CDR3 nucleotides: TGTGCCAGCAGCCAAGATGGATTGACCCAGGGATACGAGCAGTACTTC. This codes for CASSQDGLTQGYEQYF. V is TRBV4-2 and J is TRBJ2-7; possibly TRBD1 for D (5 bases). The CDR3 totals 16 residues. The germline V and J ends were trimmed by 0 bases and 4 bases, with 16 bases remaining between them. Germline loops: CDR1 LGHNA, CDR2 YNFKEQ.